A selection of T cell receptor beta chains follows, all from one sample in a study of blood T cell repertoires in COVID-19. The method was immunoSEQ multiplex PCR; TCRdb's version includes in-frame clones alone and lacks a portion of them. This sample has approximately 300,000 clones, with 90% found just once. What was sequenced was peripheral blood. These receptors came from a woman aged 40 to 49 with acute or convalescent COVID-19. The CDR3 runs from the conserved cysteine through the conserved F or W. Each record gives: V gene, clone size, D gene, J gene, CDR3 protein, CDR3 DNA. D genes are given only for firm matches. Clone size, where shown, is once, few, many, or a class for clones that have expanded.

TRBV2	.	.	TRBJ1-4	CASSDLQAGVTGFF	TGTGCCAGCAGTGACCTGCAAGCAGGGGTAACGGGTTTTTTT
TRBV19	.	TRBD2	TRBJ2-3	CASTPSGGYTDTQYF	TGTGCCAGTACCCCTAGCGGGGGGTACACAGATACGCAGTATTTT
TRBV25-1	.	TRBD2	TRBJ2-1	CASSARLAGGPYNEQFF	TGTGCCAGCAGTGCCCGACTAGCGGGGGGGCCCTACAATGAGCAGTTCTTC
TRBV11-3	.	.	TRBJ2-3	CASSLGVADTQYF	TGTGCCAGCAGCTTAGGTGTAGCCGATACGCAGTATTTT
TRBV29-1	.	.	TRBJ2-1	CSGNGMRMDEQFF	TGCAGCGGTAACGGAATGAGGATGGATGAGCAGTTCTTC
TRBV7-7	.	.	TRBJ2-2	CASSLDGSTGELFF	TGTGCCAGCAGCTTAGATGGGAGCACCGGGGAGCTGTTTTTT
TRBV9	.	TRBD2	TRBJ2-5	CASSAGAGSQETQYF	TGTGCCAGCAGCGCTGGAGCGGGGTCCCAAGAGACCCAGTACTTC
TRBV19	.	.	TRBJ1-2	CASSMGRNNGYTF	TGTGCCAGTAGTATGGGCAGAAACAATGGCTACACCTTC
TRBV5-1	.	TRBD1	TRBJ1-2	CASSLGQGGGGYTF	TGCGCCAGCAGCTTGGGACAGGGGGGTGGCGGCTACACCTTC
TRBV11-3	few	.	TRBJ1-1	CASSKAGGTEAFF	TGTGCCAGCAGCAAAGCGGGCGGCACTGAAGCTTTCTTT
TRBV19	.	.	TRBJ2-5	CATSRRQQETQYF	TGTGCCACTTCCCGCAGACAGCAAGAGACCCAGTACTTC
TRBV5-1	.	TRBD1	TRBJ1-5	CASSPGTENQPQHF	TGCGCCAGCAGCCCGGGGACAGAGAATCAGCCCCAGCATTTT
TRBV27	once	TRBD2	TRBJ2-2	CASSPWTSGGILNTGELFF	TGTGCCAGCAGTCCCTGGACTAGCGGGGGTATATTGAACACCGGGGAGCTGTTTTTT
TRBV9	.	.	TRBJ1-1	CASSDRGTEAFF	TGTGCCAGCAGCGATCGGGGTACTGAAGCTTTCTTT
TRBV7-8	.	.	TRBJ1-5	CASSTRTNNQPQHF	TGTGCCAGCAGCACTCGGACTAATAATCAGCCCCAGCATTTT
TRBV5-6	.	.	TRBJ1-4	CASSSTVTYEKLFF	TGTGCCAGCAGCTCGACAGTTACCTATGAAAAACTGTTTTTT
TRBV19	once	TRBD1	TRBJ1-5	CASSSTGAANQPQHF	TGTGCCAGTAGTTCGACAGGGGCCGCCAATCAGCCCCAGCATTTT